Included here is one TCR beta chain sequence, with context. Its matching antigen is unknown. The PCR used 60 Vbeta and 13 Jbeta primers. The data were produced by immunoSEQ multiplex PCR, yet TCRdb's version contains in-frame clones alone and is incomplete. The sample consists of around 250,000 clones, roughly four fifths of them appearing once. The data are from a study of cytomegalovirus exposure and HLA in healthy donors. Study results and limitations: A later analysis found TCR association rates differed by HLA locus, highest for DRB1 and lowest for HLA-C. Rarity marked most TCR sequences, yet some public TCRs occurred in many donors.

Trimming cost V 7 bases and J 3 bases; bases outside gene matches: 7. Germline V gene sequence: CDR1 LNHDA, CDR2 SQIVND (reference sequence). The CDR3 totals 15 residues. Sequences were obtained from PBMCs. This receptor was obtained from a woman aged 60-75 years in good health and CMV-seropositive. The V call is TRBV19, the J call TRBJ2-2, with TRBD1 identical over 8 bases. The CDR3 DNA sequence: TGTGCCAGTAAAGTTGGGACAGGAGACACCGGGGAGCTGTTTTTT. It codes for CASKVGTGDTGELFF.